Sequencing of this T cell receptor (beta chain) was carried out in a study of cytomegalovirus exposure and HLA in healthy donors. The study's findings and limits: A missense DCLRE1C variant was associated with V- and J-gene trimming of TCR beta chains in a later analysis, and an independent cohort replicated the association. The study designated 150 to 200 TCR beta chains cytomegalovirus-associated.

V trimming: 0 bases; J trimming: 8 bases; junction bases outside the gene matches: 12. The length of the CDR3 is 16 residues. Germline CDR1 and CDR2: MGHRA and YSYEKL. 13 Jbeta primers and 60 Vbeta primers were used for the PCR. Clones were read by immunoSEQ multiplex PCR, and TCRdb kept only the in-frame ones, dropping some. The profile shows roughly 160,000 clones, 77% of them singletons. In the case of this clone: Its target is unknown.

Sample: PBMCs. The chain recombines TRBV4-1 with TRBJ1-2; the match to TRBD1 covers 7 bases. This clonotype was sampled from a woman aged 25 to 45 in good health and CMV-seronegative. The CDR3 spells CASSQDHGTEMEGYTF. In nucleotides, the CDR3 is TGCGCCAGCAGCCAAGATCACGGGACAGAGATGGAAGGCTACACCTTC.